This is a list of T cell receptor beta chains from one sample in a study of cytomegalovirus exposure and HLA in healthy donors. Sequenced by immunoSEQ multiplex PCR; TCRdb stores in-frame clones only, minus some. The data show roughly 100,000 clones, roughly 69% seen once. Sample: PBMCs. These receptors came from a man aged 25 to 40 in good health and CMV-seropositive. CDR3s leave out the opening cysteine and the closing phenylalanine or tryptophan. Not all rows give a size; the values are once, few, many and, for expanded clones, a class.

CDR3 length,J gene,V gene,clone size,CDR3 protein
12,TRBJ1-6,TRBV6-5,NA,ASSAGTGVWTLH
13,TRBJ2-1,TRBV10-3,once,AISSGTSGYNEQF
13,TRBJ1-6,TRBV6-1,NA,ASNFDRDYNSPLH
10,TRBJ1-2,TRBV30,NA,AWSHGQYGYT
12,TRBJ1-5,TRBV6-5,NA,ASSLTGLNQPQH
12,TRBJ1-1,TRBV25-1,NA,ASRETGGSTEAF
14,TRBJ2-1,TRBV10-3,NA,AISDSAGLSYNEQF
13,TRBJ2-7,TRBV7-9,once,ASSLADRGAYEQY
14,TRBJ2-3,TRBV7-9,few,ASSSRAGGSTDTQY
13,TRBJ1-3,TRBV5-6,once,ASSLVRQGGNTIY
13,TRBJ2-1,TRBV7-2,NA,ASSSGGRREEEQF
9,TRBJ2-1,TRBV5-8,NA,ASSFAREQF
12,TRBJ2-5,TRBV5-4,NA,ASSYRDLEETQY
11,TRBJ2-7,TRBV11-3,NA,ASRTSGDYEQY
12,TRBJ1-4,TRBV14,NA,ASSQSRAGEKLF
12,TRBJ1-5,TRBV6-1,NA,ASSEEAGYQPQH
12,TRBJ1-2,TRBV5-1,NA,ASSLGGQTYGYT
11,TRBJ1-2,TRBV4-1,NA,ASSPRTVYGYT
9,TRBJ2-7,TRBV7-9,NA,ASSPGYEQY
11,TRBJ1-2,TRBV30,once,AWSGQRAYGYT
12,TRBJ1-1,TRBV6-1,few,ATNEPGQKPEAF
11,TRBJ2-7,TRBV4-1,NA,ASSQGGIVEQY
15,TRBJ2-1,TRBV9,NA,ASSGIGTSGSYNEQF
15,TRBJ2-1,TRBV18,NA,ASSPFFITSGINEQF
16,TRBJ2-2,TRBV7-9,NA,ASSSTPSGGAVGGELF
13,TRBJ2-5,TRBV30,NA,AWSPTGLVYETQY
15,TRBJ1-3,TRBV18,NA,ASSQVREGFSGNTIY
12,TRBJ1-6,TRBV19,NA,ASSTDSGSSPLH
13,TRBJ2-5,TRBV9,NA,ASSPQGEGWETQY
11,TRBJ2-3,TRBV28,few,ASTPPPGDTQY
13,TRBJ1-5,TRBV19,NA,ASSPGHFSNQPQH
11,TRBJ1-2,TRBV6-6,NA,ASSYGGDYGYT
14,TRBJ1-6,TRBV11-1,NA,ASSSHAGQGNSPLH
11,TRBJ2-5,TRBV2,few,ASTGQGTETQY
12,TRBJ2-1,TRBV6-1,NA,ASRPGHPDNEQF
13,TRBJ1-1,TRBV7-9,NA,ASSLEAGPNTEAF
14,TRBJ2-3,TRBV4-1,NA,ASRSIRGRVPDTQY
13,TRBJ2-7,TRBV4-1,NA,ASSLRDRLSYEQY
12,TRBJ1-3,TRBV27,NA,ASSLTGSGNTIY
11,TRBJ1-2,TRBV6-6,NA,ASRGQVFYGYT
12,TRBJ1-1,TRBV2,few,ASSTNRAVTEAF
14,TRBJ2-2,TRBV5-1,NA,ASSGTQGGDAGELF
11,TRBJ1-2,TRBV5-1,NA,ASSWDRNYGYT
11,TRBJ1-2,TRBV27,NA,ASSLTGSWGYT
14,TRBJ2-1,TRBV11-3,NA,ASSLEASRSYNEQF
17,TRBJ2-2,TRBV19,few,ASSIGLDRGLPSTGELF
12,TRBJ2-2,TRBV19,NA,ASSPMTGSGELF
10,TRBJ1-4,TRBV6-5,NA,ASGQGAEKLF
12,TRBJ1-5,TRBV6-1,NA,ASSEGMQNQPQH